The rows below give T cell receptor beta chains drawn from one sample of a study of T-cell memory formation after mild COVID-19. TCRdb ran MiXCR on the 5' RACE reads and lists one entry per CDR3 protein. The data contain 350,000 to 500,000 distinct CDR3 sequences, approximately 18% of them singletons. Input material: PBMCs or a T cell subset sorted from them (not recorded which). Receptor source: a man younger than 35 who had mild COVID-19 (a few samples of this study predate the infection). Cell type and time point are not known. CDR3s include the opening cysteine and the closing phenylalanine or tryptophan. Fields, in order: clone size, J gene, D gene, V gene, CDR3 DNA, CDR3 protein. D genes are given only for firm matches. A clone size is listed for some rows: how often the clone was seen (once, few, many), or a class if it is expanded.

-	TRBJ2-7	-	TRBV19	TGTGCCACCGCCGAATCAGGAGGGCGCGAGCAGTACTTC	CATAESGGREQYF
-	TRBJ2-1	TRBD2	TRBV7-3	TGTGCCAGCAGCTCCCCGGCCGGACTTTCGGCACTAGCGGGACAATACAATGAGCAGTTCTTC	CASSSPAGLSALAGQYNEQFF
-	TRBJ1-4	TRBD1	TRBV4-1	TGCGCCAGCAGCCAAGTCGGGACAGGGGCTGAAAAACTGTTTTTT	CASSQVGTGAEKLFF
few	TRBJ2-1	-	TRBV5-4	TGTGCCAGCAGCACCGGACAGAACCCTGAGCAGTTCTTC	CASSTGQNPEQFF
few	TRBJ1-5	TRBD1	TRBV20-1	TGCAGTGCTTCGGCGGACAGGGTCAATCAGCCCCAGCATTTT	CSASADRVNQPQHF
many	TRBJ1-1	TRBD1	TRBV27	TGTGCCAGCAGTTTAAACACAGGGGGCAGGGTAGCTTTCTTT	CASSLNTGGRVAFF
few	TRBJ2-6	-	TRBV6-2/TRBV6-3	TGTGCCAGCCATTCTGGGGCCAACGTCCTGACTTTC	CASHSGANVLTF
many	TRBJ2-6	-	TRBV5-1	TGCGCCAGCAGCTTCTTCTCTGGGGCCAACGTCCTGACTTTC	CASSFFSGANVLTF
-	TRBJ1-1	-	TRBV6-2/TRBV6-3	TGTGCCAGCAGTTACGGTGGGCGACTTGAAGCTTTCTTT	CASSYGGRLEAFF
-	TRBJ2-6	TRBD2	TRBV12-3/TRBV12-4	TGTGCCAGCAACGGCGCTAGCGGGGTCTCCTCTGGGGCCAACGTCCTGACTTTC	CASNGASGVSSGANVLTF
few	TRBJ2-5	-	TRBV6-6	TGTGCCAGCATCTCCCAGGAGGAGACCCAGTACTTC	CASISQEETQYF
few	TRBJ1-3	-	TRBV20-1	TGCAGTGCTAGATACGGAAACACCATATATTTT	CSARYGNTIYF
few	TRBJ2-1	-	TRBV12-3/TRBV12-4	TGTGCCAGCAGTTTGTCTCTAGCGCCTTCCTACAATGAGCAGTTCTTC	CASSLSLAPSYNEQFF
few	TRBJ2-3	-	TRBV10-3	TGTGCCATCAGCGACATATACACAGATACGCAGTATTTT	CAISDIYTDTQYF
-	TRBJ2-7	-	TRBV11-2	TGTGCCAGCAGCCTCGGACCGCACTGGGTACAGTACTTC	CASSLGPHWVQYF
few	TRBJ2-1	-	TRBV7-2	TGTGCCAGCAGCTCCCGAGCCGGAACGTGGCACAATGAGCAGTTCTTC	CASSSRAGTWHNEQFF
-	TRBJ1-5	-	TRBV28	TGTGCCAGCAGTCCCTCGGTGGCAGGGAATCAGCCCCAGCATTTT	CASSPSVAGNQPQHF
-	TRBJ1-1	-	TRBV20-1	TGCAGTGCTAAACGCTACCGGGGATTAGGGTCGAACACTGAAGCTTTCTTT	CSAKRYRGLGSNTEAFF
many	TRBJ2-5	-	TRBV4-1	TGCGCCAGCAGCCCCAGGACTGCGGAGACCCAGTACTTC	CASSPRTAETQYF
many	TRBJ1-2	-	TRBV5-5	TGTGCCAGCAGCCGCGACGAAAACTATGGCTACACCTTC	CASSRDENYGYTF
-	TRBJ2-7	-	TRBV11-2	TGTGCCAGCAGCTTAGATGAGGCAGATACCTACGAGCAGTACTTC	CASSLDEADTYEQYF
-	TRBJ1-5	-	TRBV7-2	TGTGCCAGCAGCTTCACCCCCTGGGACCAGCCCCAGCATTTT	CASSFTPWDQPQHF
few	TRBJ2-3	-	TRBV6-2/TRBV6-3	TGTGCCAGCAAGTTCCGAAGGTTCTTTACAGATACGCAGTATTTT	CASKFRRFFTDTQYF
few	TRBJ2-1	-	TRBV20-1	TGCAGTGCGGGCCGACAGAACAATGAGCAGTTCTTC	CSAGRQNNEQFF
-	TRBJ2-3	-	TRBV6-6	TGTGCCAGCAGAGCCGGCACAGATACGCAGTATTTT	CASRAGTDTQYF
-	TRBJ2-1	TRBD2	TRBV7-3	TGTGCCAGCAGCCAAACTAGCGGGGGGCTGAGCTCCTACAATGAGCAGTTCTTC	CASSQTSGGLSSYNEQFF
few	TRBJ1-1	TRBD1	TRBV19	TGTGCCAGTAGTGCGGGGACAGGGGGTGGCACTGAAGCTTTCTTT	CASSAGTGGGTEAFF
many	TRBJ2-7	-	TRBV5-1	TGCGCCAGCAGCTTGGCCCCAGGATCCTACGAGCAGTACTTC	CASSLAPGSYEQYF
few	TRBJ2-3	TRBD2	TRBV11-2	TGTGCCAGCAGCCGGACTAGCGGGGCCACAGATACGCAGTATTTT	CASSRTSGATDTQYF
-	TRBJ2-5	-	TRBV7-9	TGTGCCAGCAGGCCCCCGGACCTTGGGGCCCAAGAGACCCAGTACTTC	CASRPPDLGAQETQYF
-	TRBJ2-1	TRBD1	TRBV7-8	TGTGCCAGCAGCTTTCGAGCCGGGACAGGGGCCTCCGGGGAGCAGTTCTTC	CASSFRAGTGASGEQFF
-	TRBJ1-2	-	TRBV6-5	TGTGCCAGCAGTTACTCGGTCTCAGGGAACTATGGCTACACCTTC	CASSYSVSGNYGYTF
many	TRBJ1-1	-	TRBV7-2	TGTGCCAGCAGCCGCGGGGGGATGAACACTGAAGCTTTCTTT	CASSRGGMNTEAFF
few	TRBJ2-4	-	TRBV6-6	TGTGCCAGCAGTCTTCAGGACGCCAAAAACATTCAGTACTTC	CASSLQDAKNIQYF
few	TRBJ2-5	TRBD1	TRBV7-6	TGTGCCAGCAGTTCGTCAGGGGACAGGGCCCAAGAGACCCAGTACTTC	CASSSSGDRAQETQYF
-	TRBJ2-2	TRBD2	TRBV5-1	TGCGCCAGCAGCACCTGGACTAGCGGGGGCCGGAACACCGGGGAGCTGTTTTTT	CASSTWTSGGRNTGELFF
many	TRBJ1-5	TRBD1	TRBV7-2	TGTGCCAGCAGCGCAGGACAGGGTCAGCCCCAGCATTTT	CASSAGQGQPQHF
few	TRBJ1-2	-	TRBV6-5	TGTGCCAGCACTCAACAGGGAGCTAACTATGGCTACACCTTC	CASTQQGANYGYTF
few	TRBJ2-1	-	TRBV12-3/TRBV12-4	TGTGCCAGCAGTAGGCTCTCCTACAATGAGCAGTTCTTC	CASSRLSYNEQFF
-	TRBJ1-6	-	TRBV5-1	TGCGCCAGCAGCTTGGAGCAGAATTCACCCCTCCACTTT	CASSLEQNSPLHF
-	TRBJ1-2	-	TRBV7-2	TGTGCCAGCAGCTTAGAGAGTCAGGGGATGGGTGGCTACACCTTC	CASSLESQGMGGYTF
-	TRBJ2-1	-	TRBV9	TGTGCCAGCAGCGTAGCCGAGTGGGGGCCGGGAGGTGAGCAGTTCTTC	CASSVAEWGPGGEQFF
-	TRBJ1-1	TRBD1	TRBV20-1	TGCAGTGCTAGAGCAGGGGGTATTGACACTGAAGCTTTCTTT	CSARAGGIDTEAFF
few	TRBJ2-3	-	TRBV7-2	TGTGCCAGCAGCTTATCCCTCTCGGGCCGGAATACGCAGTATTTT	CASSLSLSGRNTQYF
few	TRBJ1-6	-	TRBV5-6	TGTGCCAGCAGCTCGCGGACGGGGAATTCACCCCTCCACTTT	CASSSRTGNSPLHF
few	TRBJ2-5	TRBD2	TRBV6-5	TGTGCCAGCAGTTACTCGGGACTAGCGCACCAAGAGACCCAGTACTTC	CASSYSGLAHQETQYF
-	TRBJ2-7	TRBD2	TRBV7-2	TGTGCCAGCAGATCGGCGGGGGGGCGTTACGAGCAGTACTTC	CASRSAGGRYEQYF
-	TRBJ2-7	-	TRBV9	TGTGCCAGCAGCGTAGATGATACTGCAGGCGAGCAGTACTTC	CASSVDDTAGEQYF
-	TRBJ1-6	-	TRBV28	TGTGCCAGCAGTTTGGCGGGCCCCTATAATTCACCCCTCCACTTT	CASSLAGPYNSPLHF
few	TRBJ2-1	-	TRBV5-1	TGCGCCAGCATGGACACTCCCTCCTACAATGAGCAGTTCTTC	CASMDTPSYNEQFF
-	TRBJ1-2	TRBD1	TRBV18	TGTGCCAGCTCACTCGGGACAGCCTATGGCTACACCTTC	CASSLGTAYGYTF
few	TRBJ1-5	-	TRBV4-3	TGCGCCAGCAGCCCCCGTGGGGGGGACGGACATCAGCCCCAGCATTTT	CASSPRGGDGHQPQHF
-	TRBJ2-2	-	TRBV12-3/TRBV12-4	TGTGCCAGCAGCGGGGGCGGGGCGGCCGGGGAGCTGTTTTTT	CASSGGGAAGELFF
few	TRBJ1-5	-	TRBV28	TGTGCCAGCAGTTCACCGGCAGTACGAGAGCCCCAGCATTTT	CASSSPAVREPQHF